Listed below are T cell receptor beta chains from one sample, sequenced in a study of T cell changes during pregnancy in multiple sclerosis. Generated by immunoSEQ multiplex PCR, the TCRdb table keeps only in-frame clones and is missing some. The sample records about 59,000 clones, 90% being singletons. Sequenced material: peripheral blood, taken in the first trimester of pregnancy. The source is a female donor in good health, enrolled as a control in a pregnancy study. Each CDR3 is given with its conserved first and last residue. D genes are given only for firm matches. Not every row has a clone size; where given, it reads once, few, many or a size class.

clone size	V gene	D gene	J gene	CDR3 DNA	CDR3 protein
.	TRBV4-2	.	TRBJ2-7	TGTGCCAGCAGCCAAGGAGGGTCAGGTTACGAGCAGTACTTC	CASSQGGSGYEQYF
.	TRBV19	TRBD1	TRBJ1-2	TGTGCCAGTAGTTTGACAGGGGGCATCGGCGGTAACGGCTACACCTTC	CASSLTGGIGGNGYTF
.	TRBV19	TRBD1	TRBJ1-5	TGTGCCAGTAGTTTTGGACAGGGGGGACGAGATAGCAATCAGCCCCAGCATTTT	CASSFGQGGRDSNQPQHF
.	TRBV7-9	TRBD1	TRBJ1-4	TGTGCCAGCAGCCGCCTGGACAGGGGTCATGAAAAACTGTTTTTT	CASSRLDRGHEKLFF
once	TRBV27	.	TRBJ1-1	TGTGCCAGCAGTTTTGATGGACTTGTCACTGAAGCTTTCTTT	CASSFDGLVTEAFF
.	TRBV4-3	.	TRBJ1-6	TGCGCCAGCAGCCAAGGGTTGCCAGGGGATAATTCACCCCTCCACTTT	CASSQGLPGDNSPLHF
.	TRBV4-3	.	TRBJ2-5	TGCGCCAGCAGCCAAGGTCGGGGGGCCCAAGAGACCCAGTACTTC	CASSQGRGAQETQYF
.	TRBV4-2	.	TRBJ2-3	TGTGCCAGCAGCGAGAGCGGTCTATTAGACACAGATACGCAGTATTTT	CASSESGLLDTDTQYF
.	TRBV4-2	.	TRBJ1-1	TGTGCCAGCAGCCAAGGGACAGAGAACACTGAAGCTTTCTTT	CASSQGTENTEAFF
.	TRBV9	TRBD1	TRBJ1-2	TGTGCCAGCACTCGAACAGGGGTGGGCTATGGCTACACCTTC	CASTRTGVGYGYTF
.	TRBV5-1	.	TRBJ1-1	TGCGCCAGCAGCCTGGGGGATGGAGGGACCTCTGAAGCTTTCTTT	CASSLGDGGTSEAFF
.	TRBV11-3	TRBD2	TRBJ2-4	TGTGCCAGCAGTACAGGCGGGGGGGCCAAAAACATTCAGTACTTC	CASSTGGGAKNIQYF
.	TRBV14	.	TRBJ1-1	TGTGCCAGCAGCCAAGGCGTGAGCGGGTTCAGGAGTTCCGAAGCTTTCTTT	CASSQGVSGFRSSEAFF
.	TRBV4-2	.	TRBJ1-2	TGTGCCAGCAGCCCTACAGGGTTCGTTAACTATGGCTACACCTTC	CASSPTGFVNYGYTF
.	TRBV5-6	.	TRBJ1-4	TGTGCCAGCAGCTTGGGGCCAGGGGAAACTAATGAAAAACTGTTTTTT	CASSLGPGETNEKLFF
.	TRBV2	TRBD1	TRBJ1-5	TGTGCCAGCAGTGGACAGGGTTACCAGCCCCAGCATTTT	CASSGQGYQPQHF
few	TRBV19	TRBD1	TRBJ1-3	TGTGCCAGCAAAAGGGACAGGGAGTCTGGAAACACCATATATTTT	CASKRDRESGNTIYF
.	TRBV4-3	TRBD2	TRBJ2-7	TGCGCCAGCAGCCATGGGACTATGGGCGACGAGCAGTACTTC	CASSHGTMGDEQYF